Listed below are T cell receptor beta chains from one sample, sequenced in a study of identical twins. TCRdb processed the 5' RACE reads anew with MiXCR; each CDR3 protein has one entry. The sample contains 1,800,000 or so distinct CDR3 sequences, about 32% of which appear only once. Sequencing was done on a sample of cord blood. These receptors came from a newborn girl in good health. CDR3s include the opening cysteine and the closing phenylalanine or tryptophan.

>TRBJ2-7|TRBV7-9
CASSLSGPAEQYF
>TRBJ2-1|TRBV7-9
CASTGTPDGSSYNERFF
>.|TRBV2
CASSDTGSYEQYF
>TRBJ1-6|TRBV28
CASSRQGHYNSPLHF
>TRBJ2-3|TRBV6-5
CASSSAAGVVDTQYF
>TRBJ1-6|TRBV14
CASSQDHLDSSPPHF
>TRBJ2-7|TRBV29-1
CSVYPGGREQYF
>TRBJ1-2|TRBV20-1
CSARAPGTYGYTF
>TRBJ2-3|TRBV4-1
CASSQGLAWADTQYF
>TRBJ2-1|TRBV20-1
CSVPEGFSYNEQFF
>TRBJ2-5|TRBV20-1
CSARDWGGQETQYF
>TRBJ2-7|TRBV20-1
CSARDPAIYEQYF
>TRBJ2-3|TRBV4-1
CASSQVGRVRAGVTDTQYF
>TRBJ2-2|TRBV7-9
CASSPSSAGELFF
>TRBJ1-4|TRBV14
CASSQVGVGAEKLFF
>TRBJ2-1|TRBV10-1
CASSESGVNGEQFF
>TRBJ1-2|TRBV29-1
CSAVQGTGPYGYTF
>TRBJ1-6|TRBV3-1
CASSRHGTVLNSPLHF
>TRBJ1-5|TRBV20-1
CSSKQGFNQPQHF
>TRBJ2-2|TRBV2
CASSEDPPGELFF
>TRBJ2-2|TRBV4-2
CASSQVGLAGYPNTGELFF
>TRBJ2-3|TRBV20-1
CSARWAREQYF
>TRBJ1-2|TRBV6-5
CASGQPRYGYTF
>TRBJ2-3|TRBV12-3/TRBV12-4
CASSIIAGASTDTQYF
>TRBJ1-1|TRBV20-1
CSARAPGQGLNTEAFF
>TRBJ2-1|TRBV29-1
CSVSGRSSYNEQFF
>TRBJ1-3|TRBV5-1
CASSLDGGQSSGNTIYF
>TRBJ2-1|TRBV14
CASSLGPWINEQFF
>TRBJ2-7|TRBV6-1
CASSEVMDYEQYF
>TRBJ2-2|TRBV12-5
CASGLVDNTGELFF
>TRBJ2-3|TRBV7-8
CASSPRGRLTDTQYF
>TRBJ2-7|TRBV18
CASSPRARGEQYF
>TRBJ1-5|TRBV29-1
CSVNEGSNQPQHF
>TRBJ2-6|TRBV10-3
CAIQGYSGANVLTF
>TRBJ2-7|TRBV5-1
CASSLVLRLREKYF
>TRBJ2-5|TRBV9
CASSVGTNLGQETQYF
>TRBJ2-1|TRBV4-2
CASSQDIWTRGWEQFF
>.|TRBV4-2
CASSQEWVGHEQYF
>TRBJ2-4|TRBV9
CASSVEGVSPNIQYF
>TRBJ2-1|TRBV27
CASRGPTGKNYNEQFF
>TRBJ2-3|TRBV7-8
CASSSVAGGLITDTQYF
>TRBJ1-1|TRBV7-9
CASNLVGGTEAFF
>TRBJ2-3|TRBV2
CASFGLAGVGADTQYF
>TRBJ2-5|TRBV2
CASGGLANQETQYF
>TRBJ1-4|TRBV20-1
CSARDHRATNEKLFF
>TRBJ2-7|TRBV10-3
CAIRDQTSTYEQYF
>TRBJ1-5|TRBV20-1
CSAEQGGNQPQHF
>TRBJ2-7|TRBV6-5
CASRTHRATYEQYF
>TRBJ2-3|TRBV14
CASSQLGLIDGTDTQYF
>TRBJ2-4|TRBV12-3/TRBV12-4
CASSLIWLAGAKNIQYF
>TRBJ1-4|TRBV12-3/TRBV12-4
CASSSNPGQGEKLFF
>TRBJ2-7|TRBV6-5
CASSYEVAQRGTYEQYF
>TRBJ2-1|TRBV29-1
CSEMAGDYNEQFF
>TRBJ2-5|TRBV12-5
CASGLDRPQETQYF
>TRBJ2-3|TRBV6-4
CASSAIGSPWDTQYF
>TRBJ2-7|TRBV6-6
CASSFPSGNTYEQYF
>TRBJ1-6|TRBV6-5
CASSYGTGGSGYNSPLHF
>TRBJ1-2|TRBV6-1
CASSEGADYGYTF
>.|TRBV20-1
CSASVLAGGPAHIQYF
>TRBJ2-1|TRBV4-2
CASSQVPTSGAANEQFF